The next 20 T cell receptor beta chains were all read from a single sample in a study of blood T cell repertoires in COVID-19. Generated by immunoSEQ multiplex PCR, the TCRdb table keeps only in-frame clones and is missing some. The table records over 200,000 clones, approximately 80% of them present only once. Material for sequencing was peripheral blood. These receptors were obtained from a man aged 35-49 years with acute or convalescent COVID-19.

The rearrangement joins TRBV2 to TRBJ2-7; TRBD1 matches at 9 bases. CDR3 length: 15 amino acids. The germline V gene encodes CDR1 SNHLY and CDR2 FYNNEI. V gave up 3 bases and J gave up 5 bases; unmatched junction bases: 8. The CDR3 region is CASSDSDRGVDEQYF. The CDR3 DNA reads TGTGCCAGCAGTGATTCGGACAGGGGCGTTGACGAGCAGTACTTC.

The chain uses TRBV21-1 and TRBJ1-2. TRBV21-1 has pseudogene status. The CDR3 is 23 amino acids. CDR3 loop: CASSKDEWGLPSNYAGRGYGYTF. The CDR3 DNA reads TGTGCCAGCAGCAAAGACGAGTGGGGACTACCCTCTAACTATGCGGGCCGCGGATATGGCTACACCTTC.

The J gene is TRBJ1-2, the V gene TRBV29-1; D gene uncertain. The V end lost 0 bases, the J end lost 8 bases, and 19 bases lay between the germline ends. Germline V CDR1 and CDR2: SQVTM, ANQGSEA. The CDR3 extends over 15 amino acids. The CDR3 nucleotides read TGCAGCGTTGAAGATGTGTCGGGGAGGGTCTACGGCTACACCTTC. Translation: CSVEDVSGRVYGYTF.

The chain has TRBV29-1 and TRBJ1-6; the match to TRBD1 covers 10 bases. V lost 6 bases and J lost 10; bases outside the gene matches: 3. The CDR3 extends over 12 amino acids. Looked up from germline, CDR1 is SQVTM and CDR2 is ANQGSEA. The CDR3 nucleotides are TGCAGCGTCGGGGACAGGGGATCACCCCTCCACTTT. Translation: CSVGDRGSPLHF. Full variable domain (remainder filled in from reference TRBV29-1 and TRBJ1-6): SAVISQKPSRDICQRGTSLTIQCQVDSQVTMMFWYRQQPGQSLTLIATANQGSEATYESGFVIDKFPISRPNLTFSTLTVSNMSPEDSSIYLCSVGDRGSPLHFGNGTRLTVT.

This clone was seen just once. The chain uses TRBV9 and TRBJ1-6; D perhaps matches TRBD1 (6 bases). The germline V gene encodes CDR1 SGDLS and CDR2 YYNGEE. CDR3 length: 14 residues. Trimming cost V 3 bases and J 10 bases, with 14 bases left between them. CDR3 coding DNA: TGTGCCAGCAGCGGTGGGGACAATTCGTCACCCCTCCACTTT. This gives the protein CASSGGDNSSPLHF. The complete variable domain, with remaining parts taken from reference TRBV9 and TRBJ1-6, reads DSGVTQTPKHLITATGQRVTLRCSPRSGDLSVYWYQQSLDQGLQFLIQYYNGEERAKGNILERFSAQQFPDLHSELNLSSLELGDSALYFCASSGGDNSSPLHFGNGTRLTVT.

The J gene is TRBJ1-4, the V gene TRBV19; D is unclear. This CDR3 has 12 amino acids. Germline V gene data show CDR1 as LNHDA and CDR2 as SQIVND (reference sequence). Trimming left V 7 bases short and J 8 bases short, with 11 bases between. As DNA, the CDR3 is TGTGCCAGTAATAGTAGGGAGGAAAAACTGTTTTTT. Its translation is CASNSREEKLFF.

The chain couples TRBV3-1 (or the pseudogene TRBV3-2) to TRBJ1-5; no firm D call. The CDR3 has 14 amino acids. Per the germline V gene, CDR1 is LGHDT and CDR2 is YNNKEL (reference sequence). V shed 1 base and J shed 9 bases, with 13 bases lying between them. The CDR3 bases are TGTGCCAGCAGCCAAGGGGAGGGCCGTGGGCCCCAGCATTTT. Protein: CASSQGEGRGPQHF.

The chain recombines TRBV7-9 with TRBJ2-7; TRBD1 might be the D (6 bases). This CDR3 comprises 16 residues. In germline, CDR1 is SEHNR, CDR2 FQNEAQ (reference sequence). V was shortened by 5 bases and J by 5 bases, with 22 bases between the two germline ends. The CDR3 region has the DNA TGTGCCAGCAGCCCGACCTTAGTATCCAGGGGCCACGAGCAGTACTTC. Translating gives CASSPTLVSRGHEQYF.

This rearrangement joins TRBV19 to TRBJ1-2; D might be TRBD1 (6 bases). V was trimmed by 9 bases and J by 2 bases, leaving 22 bases between them. Germline lookup yields CDR1 LNHDA and CDR2 SQIVND (reference sequence). The length of the CDR3 is 16 residues. CDR3 in DNA: TGTGCCAGCGCCATAGAGGCGGGCCAGGGGAACTATGGCTACACCTTC. Amino acids: CASAIEAGQGNYGYTF.

This clone turned up a few times. The chain has TRBV30 and TRBJ1-2; 12 bases align to TRBD1. V dropped 8 bases and J dropped 8; count of bases not matched to a gene: 3. The length of the CDR3 is 11 residues. Germline CDR1 reads GTSNPN; CDR2 reads SVGIG (reference sequence). CDR3 amino acids: CAGGTGGGYTF. The DNA for the CDR3 is TGTGCCGGGGGGACAGGGGGCGGCTACACCTTC.

This chain joins TRBV29-1 and TRBJ1-5; 9 bases line up with TRBD1. This CDR3 contains 13 residues. Trimming took 4 bases from V and 6 from J; bases not matched to a gene: 4. The germline V gene encodes CDR1 SQVTM and CDR2 ANQGSEA. The CDR3 nucleotides read TGCAGCGTTGGGGACAGGGCTTCTCAGCCCCAGCATTTT. Amino acids: CSVGDRASQPQHF.

This chain links TRBV10-3 with TRBJ1-2; 9 bases fit TRBD1. Trimming at V came to 2 bases and at J to 1 base, leaving 5 bases not matched to a gene. There are 16 residues in the CDR3. Looked up from germline, CDR1 is ENHRY and CDR2 is SYGVKD. The CDR3 DNA reads TGTGCCATCAGTGAGCCCCGGACAGGGGATAACTATGGCTACACCTTC. It encodes CAISEPRTGDNYGYTF.

This chain links TRBV7-9 with TRBJ1-1; D remains ambiguous. Germline V gene lookup returns CDR1 SEHNR and CDR2 FQNEAQ (reference sequence). CDR3 length equals 11 residues. The V end lost 7 bases, the J end lost 5 bases, and 8 bases lay between the germline ends. The CDR3 DNA sequence: TGTGCCAGCACTTCGGGGACTGAAGCTTTCTTT. This encodes CASTSGTEAFF.

V and J are TRBV19 and TRBJ2-1; 9 bases agree with TRBD1. Germline assignment: CDR1 LNHDA and CDR2 SQIVND (reference sequence). The V and J ends lost 7 bases and 5 bases, in that order; junction bases with no gene match: 9. The CDR3 extends over 15 amino acids. The CDR3 protein is CASTSTGTGHNEQFF. The CDR3 DNA reads as TGTGCCAGTACCAGCACCGGGACAGGGCACAATGAGCAGTTCTTC.

This clone showed up just a few times. The chain joins TRBV5-4 to TRBJ2-2; 9 bases match TRBD1. Per germline, CDR1 SGHNT and CDR2 YYREEE (reference sequence). Trimming cost V 4 bases and J 5 bases; bases outside gene matches: 9. The CDR3 has 16 amino acids. This CDR3 is CASSPPGQGRTGELFF. CDR3 bases: TGTGCCAGCAGCCCCCCGGGACAGGGAAGGACCGGGGAGCTGTTTTTT.

The DNA for the CDR3 is TGTGCCAGCAGCTTTGAGCGGGAGGATGAGCAGTTCTTC. It encodes CASSFEREDEQFF. The V gene is TRBV12-1, the J gene TRBJ2-1; TRBD2 reflects the table's D call only, with no check against the DNA. TRBV12-1 is a known pseudogene. There are 13 residues in the CDR3.

The chain recombines TRBV13 with TRBJ2-5; 7 bases map to TRBD2. Germline CDR1 and CDR2: PRHDT and FYEKMQ (reference sequence). This CDR3 is 15 amino acids long. V shed 3 bases, J shed 5 bases, and the junction held 9 bases outside the gene matches. The CDR3 loop is CASSFQAGKGETQYF. CDR3 sequence (DNA): TGTGCCAGCAGCTTTCAAGCGGGAAAGGGGGAGACCCAGTACTTC.

The chain has TRBV10-3 and TRBJ2-3; perhaps TRBD1 as D (5 bases). The CDR3 length is 15 residues. V was cut by 4 bases and J by 5 bases, with 16 bases left in between. CDR1 and CDR2 from the germline V gene are ENHRY and SYGVKD. The CDR3 sequence: CAISGGGRTEDTQYF. CDR3 DNA sequence: TGTGCCATCAGTGGGGGCGGTCGAACGGAAGATACGCAGTATTTT.

This clone has more than one count but fewer than ten. The chain joins TRBV27 to TRBJ2-1; no reliable D call. V gave up 6 bases and J gave up 3 bases, with 3 bases separating them. Germline-derived CDR1 and CDR2 are MNHEY and SMNVEV (reference sequence). The CDR3 consists of 11 residues. The CDR3 DNA is TGTGCCAGCAGCAACTACAATGAGCAGTTCTTC. Translation: CASSNYNEQFF.

This clone was picked up a small number of times. CDR3 residues: CASSPQASYEQYF. For the CDR3, the DNA is TGCGCCAGCAGCCCCCAGGCGAGCTACGAGCAGTACTTC. The chain links TRBV5-1 to TRBJ2-7, with D hard to call. V lost 4 bases and J 3 bases, leaving 11 bases between the germline ends. This CDR3 is built from 13 residues. Germline loops: CDR1 SGHRS, CDR2 YFSETQ. Full variable domain (missing parts from reference TRBV5-1 and TRBJ2-7): KAGVTQTPRYLIKTRGQQVTLSCSPISGHRSVSWYQQTPGQGLQFLFEYFSETQRNKGNFPGRFSGRQFSNSRSEMNVSTLELGDSALYLCASSPQASYEQYFGPGTRLTVT.